This T cell receptor beta chain was documented in a study of blood T cell repertoires in COVID-19. At the level of the study: The cDNA or gDNA used as material had been derived from T cells, B-cell-depleted T cells, or PBMCs.

Original processing methods: Amplified reference gene primers provided the basis for estimating nucleated cell counts. Clones were read by immunoSEQ multiplex PCR, and TCRdb kept only the in-frame ones, dropping some. D and trimming were read from the DNA, whereas the V and J calls and clone size are those reported in that table. The sample has 200,000 to 250,000 clones, about 86% seen once. Germline-derived CDR1 and CDR2 are LGHDT and YNNKEL (reference sequence). V was shortened by 1 base and J by 7 bases, with 13 bases between the two germline ends. The CDR3 extends over 14 amino acids. This TCR was recovered from a woman between 50 and 59 years old with acute COVID-19. The rearrangement joins TRBV3-1 (or the pseudogene TRBV3-2) to TRBJ2-5, with D maybe TRBD1 (5 bases). Material for sequencing was PBMCs or T cells enriched from blood (not recorded which). The CDR3 spells CASSQVVRQGTQYF. The DNA for the CDR3 is TGTGCCAGCAGCCAAGTTGTCCGTCAGGGGACCCAGTACTTC.